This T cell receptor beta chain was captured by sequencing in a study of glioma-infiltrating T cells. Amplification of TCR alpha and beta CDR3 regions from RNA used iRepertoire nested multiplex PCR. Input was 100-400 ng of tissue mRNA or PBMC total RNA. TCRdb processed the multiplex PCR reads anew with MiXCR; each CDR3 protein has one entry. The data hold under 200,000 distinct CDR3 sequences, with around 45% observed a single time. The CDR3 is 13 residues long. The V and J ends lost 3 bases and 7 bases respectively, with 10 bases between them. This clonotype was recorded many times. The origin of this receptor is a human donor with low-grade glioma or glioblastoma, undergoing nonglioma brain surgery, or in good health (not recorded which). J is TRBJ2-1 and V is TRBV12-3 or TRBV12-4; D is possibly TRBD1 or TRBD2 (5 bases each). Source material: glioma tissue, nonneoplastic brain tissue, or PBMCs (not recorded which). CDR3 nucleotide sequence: TGTGCCAGCAGTTTGGGGGACGGTAATGAGCAGTTCTTC. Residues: CASSLGDGNEQFF.